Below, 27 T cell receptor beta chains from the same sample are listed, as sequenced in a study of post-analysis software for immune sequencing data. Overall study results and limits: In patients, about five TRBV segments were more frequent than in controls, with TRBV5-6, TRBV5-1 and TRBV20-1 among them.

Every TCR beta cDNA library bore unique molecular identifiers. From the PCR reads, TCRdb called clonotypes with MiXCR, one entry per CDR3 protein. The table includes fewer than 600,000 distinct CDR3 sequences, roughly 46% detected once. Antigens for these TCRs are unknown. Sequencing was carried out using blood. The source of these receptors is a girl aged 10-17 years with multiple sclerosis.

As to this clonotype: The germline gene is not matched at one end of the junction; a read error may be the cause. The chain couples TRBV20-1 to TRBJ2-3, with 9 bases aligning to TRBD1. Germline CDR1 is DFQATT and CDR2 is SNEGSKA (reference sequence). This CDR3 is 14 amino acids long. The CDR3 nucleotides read TGCGGTGCTAGTGTGGGACAGGGAGCAGATACGCAGTATTTT. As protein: CGASVGQGADTQYF.

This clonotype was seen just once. CDR3 DNA sequence: TGTGCCACCAGTGACCCCGGACAGGGCAACTATGGCTACACCTTC. This codes for CATSDPGQGNYGYTF. This chain connects TRBV24-1 to TRBJ1-2, with 8 bases aligning to TRBD1. CDR3 length equals 15 residues. Germline V gene sequence: CDR1 KGHDR, CDR2 SFDVKD. After removal of 4 bases from V and 2 bases from J, the junction contained 5 bases not matched to a gene.

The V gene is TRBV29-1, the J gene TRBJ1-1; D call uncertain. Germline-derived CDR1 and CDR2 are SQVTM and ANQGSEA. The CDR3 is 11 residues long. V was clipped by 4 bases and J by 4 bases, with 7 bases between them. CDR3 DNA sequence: TGCAGCGTTGCCCAATCCACTGAAGCTTTCTTT. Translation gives CSVAQSTEAFF.

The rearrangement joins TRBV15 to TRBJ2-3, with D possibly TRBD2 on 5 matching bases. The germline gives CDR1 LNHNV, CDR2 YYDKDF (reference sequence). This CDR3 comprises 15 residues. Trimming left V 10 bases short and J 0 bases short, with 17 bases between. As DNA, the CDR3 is TGTGCCATCCAGGTGGGAGATAGTAGCACAGATACGCAGTATTTT. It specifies CAIQVGDSSTDTQYF.

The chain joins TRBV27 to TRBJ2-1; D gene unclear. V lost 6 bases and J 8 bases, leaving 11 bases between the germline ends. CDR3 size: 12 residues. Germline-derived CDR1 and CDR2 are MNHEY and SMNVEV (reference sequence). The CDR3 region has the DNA TGTGCCAGCAGACTAAGGTCCGATGAGCAGTTCTTC. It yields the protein CASRLRSDEQFF.

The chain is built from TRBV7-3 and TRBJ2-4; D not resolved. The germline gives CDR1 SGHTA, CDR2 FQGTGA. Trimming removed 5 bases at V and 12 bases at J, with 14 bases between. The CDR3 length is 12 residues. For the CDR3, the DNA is TGTGCCAGCAGCCGCCGCCAACCCAATCAGTACTTC. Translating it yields CASSRRQPNQYF.

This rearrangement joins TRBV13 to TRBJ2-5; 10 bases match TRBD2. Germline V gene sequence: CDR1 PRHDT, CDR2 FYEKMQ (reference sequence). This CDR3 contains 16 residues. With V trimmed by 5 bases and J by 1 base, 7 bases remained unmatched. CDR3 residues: CASSRQLAGAQETQYF. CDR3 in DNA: TGTGCCAGCAGCCGACAGCTAGCGGGAGCCCAAGAGACCCAGTACTTC.

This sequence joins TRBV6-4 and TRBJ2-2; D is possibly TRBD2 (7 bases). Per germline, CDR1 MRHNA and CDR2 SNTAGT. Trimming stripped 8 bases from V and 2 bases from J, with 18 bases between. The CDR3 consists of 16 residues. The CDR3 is CASGREGQSNTGELFF. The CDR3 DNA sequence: TGTGCCAGCGGGAGGGAAGGACAGTCAAACACCGGGGAGCTGTTTTTT.

This CDR3 reads CASSLSSMNEQYF. The CDR3 bases are TGTGCCAGCAGTTTAAGTTCGATGAATGAGCAGTACTTC. The chain is built from TRBV12-3 or TRBV12-4 and TRBJ2-1, with D unclear. The J call may be wrong; the DNA end is better matched by TRBJ2-7. This CDR3 contains 13 residues.

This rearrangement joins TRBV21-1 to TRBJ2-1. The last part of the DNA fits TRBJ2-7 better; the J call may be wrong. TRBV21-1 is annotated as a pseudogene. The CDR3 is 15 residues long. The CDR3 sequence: CASSLTRGETYEQYF. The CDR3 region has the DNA TGTGCCAGCAGCCTTACCCGAGGAGAGACCTACGAGCAGTACTTC.

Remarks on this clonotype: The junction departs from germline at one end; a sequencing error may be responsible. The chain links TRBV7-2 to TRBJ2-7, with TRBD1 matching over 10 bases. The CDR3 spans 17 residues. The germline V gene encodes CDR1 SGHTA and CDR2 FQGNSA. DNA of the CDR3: TGTGCCAGCAGCTTAGTAGGTGGGGGGGACAGGGGCTACGAGCGGTACTTC. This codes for CASSLVGGGDRGYERYF.

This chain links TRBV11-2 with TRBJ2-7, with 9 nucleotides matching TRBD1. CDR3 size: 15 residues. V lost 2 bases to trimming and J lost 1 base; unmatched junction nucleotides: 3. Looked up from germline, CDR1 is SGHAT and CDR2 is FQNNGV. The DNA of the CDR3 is TGTGCCAGCAGCTTATTGGGGACAGGGTCCTACGAGCAGTACTTC. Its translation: CASSLLGTGSYEQYF.

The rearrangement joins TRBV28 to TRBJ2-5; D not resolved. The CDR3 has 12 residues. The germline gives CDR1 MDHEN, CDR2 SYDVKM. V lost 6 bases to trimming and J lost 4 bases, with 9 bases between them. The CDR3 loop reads CASSRSPETQYF. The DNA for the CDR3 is TGTGCCAGCAGCCGTTCCCCAGAGACCCAGTACTTC.

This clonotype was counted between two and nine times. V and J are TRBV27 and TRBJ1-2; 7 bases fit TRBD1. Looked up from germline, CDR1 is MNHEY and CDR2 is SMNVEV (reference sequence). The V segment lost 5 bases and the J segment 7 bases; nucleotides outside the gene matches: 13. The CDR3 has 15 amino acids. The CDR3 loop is CASSPLRQGLGGYTF. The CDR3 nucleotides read TGTGCCAGCAGTCCCCTACGACAGGGTCTTGGTGGCTACACCTTC.

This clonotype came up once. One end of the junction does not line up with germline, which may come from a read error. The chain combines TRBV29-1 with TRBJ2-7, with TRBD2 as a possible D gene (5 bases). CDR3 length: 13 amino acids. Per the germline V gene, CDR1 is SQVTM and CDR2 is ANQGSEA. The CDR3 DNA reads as TGCAGCGTTCAGGCACCTACGGCGGGCGAGCAGCACTTC. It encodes CSVQAPTAGEQHF.

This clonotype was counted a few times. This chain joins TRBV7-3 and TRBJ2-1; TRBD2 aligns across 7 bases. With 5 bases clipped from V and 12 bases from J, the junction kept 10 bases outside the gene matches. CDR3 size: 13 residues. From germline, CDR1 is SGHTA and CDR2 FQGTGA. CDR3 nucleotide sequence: TGTGCCAGCAGCCAAAGCAGCACTAGCGTGCAGTTCTTC. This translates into CASSQSSTSVQFF.

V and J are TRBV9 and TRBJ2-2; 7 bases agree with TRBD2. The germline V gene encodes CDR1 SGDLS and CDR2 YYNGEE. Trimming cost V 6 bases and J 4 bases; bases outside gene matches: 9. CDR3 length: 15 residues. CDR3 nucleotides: TGTGCCAGCACCAGTGGAGGGAGGGCCACCGGGGAGCTGTTTTTT. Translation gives CASTSGGRATGELFF.

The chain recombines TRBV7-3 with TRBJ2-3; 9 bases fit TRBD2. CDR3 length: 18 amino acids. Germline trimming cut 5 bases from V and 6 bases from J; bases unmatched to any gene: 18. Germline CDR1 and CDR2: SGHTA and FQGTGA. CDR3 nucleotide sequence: TGTGCCAGCAGCCTAGAAGGATTAGCGGGAGTCAGGAGGGATACGCAGTATTTT. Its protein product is CASSLEGLAGVRRDTQYF.

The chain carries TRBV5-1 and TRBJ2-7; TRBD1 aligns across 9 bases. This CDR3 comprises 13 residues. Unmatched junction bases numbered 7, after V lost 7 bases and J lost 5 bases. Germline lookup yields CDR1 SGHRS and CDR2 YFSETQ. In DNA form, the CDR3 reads TGCGCCAGCGGACAGGGGAGTGAGGACGAGCAGTACTTC. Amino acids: CASGQGSEDEQYF.

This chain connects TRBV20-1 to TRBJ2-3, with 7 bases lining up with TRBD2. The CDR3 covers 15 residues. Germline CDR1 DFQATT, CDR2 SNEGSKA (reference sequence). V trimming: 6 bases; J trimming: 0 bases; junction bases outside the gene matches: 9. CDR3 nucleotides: TGCAGTGCCCTTACTAGCGCCTCTAGCACAGATACGCAGTATTTT. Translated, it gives CSALTSASSTDTQYF.

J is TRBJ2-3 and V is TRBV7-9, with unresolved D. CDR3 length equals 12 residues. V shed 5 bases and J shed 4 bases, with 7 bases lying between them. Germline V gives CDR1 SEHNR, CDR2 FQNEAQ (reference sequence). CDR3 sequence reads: CASSRTADTQYF. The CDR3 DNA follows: TGTGCCAGCAGCCGGACGGCAGATACGCAGTATTTT.

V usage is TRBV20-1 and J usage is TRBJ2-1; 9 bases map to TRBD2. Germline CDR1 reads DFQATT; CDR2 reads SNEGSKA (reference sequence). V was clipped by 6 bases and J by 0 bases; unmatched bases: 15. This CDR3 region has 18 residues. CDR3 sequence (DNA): TGCAGTGCCGTTAAGGGTAGCGGGAGAGTAAGCTCCTACAATGAGCAGTTCTTC. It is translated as CSAVKGSGRVSSYNEQFF.

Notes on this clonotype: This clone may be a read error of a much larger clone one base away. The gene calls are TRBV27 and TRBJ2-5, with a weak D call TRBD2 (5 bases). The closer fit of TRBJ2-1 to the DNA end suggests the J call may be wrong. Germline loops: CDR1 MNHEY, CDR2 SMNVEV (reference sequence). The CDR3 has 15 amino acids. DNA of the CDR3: TGTGCCAGCACCCCTCGGAGCGGCAAGCAAGAGACCCAGTTCTTC. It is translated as CASTPRSGKQETQFF.

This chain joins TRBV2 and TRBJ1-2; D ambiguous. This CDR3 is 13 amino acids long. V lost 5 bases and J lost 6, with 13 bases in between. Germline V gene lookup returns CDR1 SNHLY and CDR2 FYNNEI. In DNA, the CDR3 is TGTGCCAGCAGTCTCAGGACGGAAAATGGCTACACCTTC. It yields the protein CASSLRTENGYTF.

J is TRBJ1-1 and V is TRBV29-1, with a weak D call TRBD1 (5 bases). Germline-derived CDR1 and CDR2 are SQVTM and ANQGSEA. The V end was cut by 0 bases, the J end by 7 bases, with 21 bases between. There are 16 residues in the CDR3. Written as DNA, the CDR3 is TGCAGCGTTGAAGATGGAGGCCGCCCGGGACCCGGTGAAGCTTTCTTT. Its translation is CSVEDGGRPGPGEAFF.

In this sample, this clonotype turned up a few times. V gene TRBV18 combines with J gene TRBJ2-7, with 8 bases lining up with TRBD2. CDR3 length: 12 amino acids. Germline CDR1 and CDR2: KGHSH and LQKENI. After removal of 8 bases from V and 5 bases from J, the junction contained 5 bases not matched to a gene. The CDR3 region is CASNSGSDEQYF. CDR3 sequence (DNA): TGTGCCAGCAACAGCGGGAGCGACGAGCAGTACTTC. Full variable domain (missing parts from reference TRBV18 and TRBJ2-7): NAGVMQNPRHLVRRRGQEARLRCSPMKGHSHVYWYRQLPEEGLKFMVYLQKENIIDESGMPKERFSAEFPKEGPSILRIQQVVRGDSAAYFCASNSGSDEQYFGPGTRLTVT.

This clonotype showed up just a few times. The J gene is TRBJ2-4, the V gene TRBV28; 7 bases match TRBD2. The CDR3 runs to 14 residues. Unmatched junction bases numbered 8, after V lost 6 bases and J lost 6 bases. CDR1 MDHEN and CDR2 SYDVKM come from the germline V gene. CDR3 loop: CASSPGLGRNIQYF. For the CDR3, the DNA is TGTGCCAGCAGCCCTGGACTAGGCCGAAACATTCAGTACTTC. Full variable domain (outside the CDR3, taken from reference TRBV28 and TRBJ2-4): DVKVTQSSRYLVKRTGEKVFLECVQDMDHENMFWYRQDPGLGLRLIYFSYDVKMKEKGDIPEGYSVSREKKERFSLILESASTNQTSMYLCASSPGLGRNIQYFGAGTRLSVL.